The 25 T cell receptor beta chains listed next were all sequenced from one sample in a study of blood T cell repertoires in COVID-19. Assay used: immunoSEQ multiplex PCR; TCRdb lists only in-frame clones, some missing. The top ten hold 2% to 2.5% of the sample, which has 250,000 or so clones, more than 70% seen once. The sequenced material came from PBMCs or T cells enriched from blood (not recorded which). The receptors come from a woman in her forties with acute COVID-19.

The V call is TRBV24-1, the J call TRBJ2-3, with TRBD2 matching over 13 bases. The CDR3 covers 16 residues. The V gene end was trimmed by 4 bases and the J gene end by 6 bases; junction bases not matched to a gene: 6. The germline V gene has CDR1 KGHDR and CDR2 SFDVKD. CDR3 nucleotide sequence: TGTGCCACCAGTGACCCTGGACTAGCGGGAGTTGATACGCAGTATTTT. This encodes CATSDPGLAGVDTQYF.

J is TRBJ2-1 and V is TRBV7-9; 14 bases are shared with TRBD2. The germline gives CDR1 SEHNR, CDR2 FQNEAQ (reference sequence). J was trimmed by 8 bases and V by 7 bases; bases with no gene match: 19. The CDR3 has 19 amino acids. The CDR3 DNA reads as TGTGCCAGCATTTTTGTACCCTCGAGACTAGCGGGAGGGCCTTATGAGCAGTTCTTC. Translation gives CASIFVPSRLAGGPYEQFF.

The V and J genes are TRBV19 and TRBJ2-3; TRBD2 matches 7 bases. The CDR3 is 19 residues long. CDR1 is LNHDA, CDR2 SQIVND, per germline (reference sequence). The V gene end was trimmed by 5 bases and the J gene end by 2 bases; junction bases not matched to a gene: 19. CDR3 DNA sequence: TGTGCCAGTAGTCCTTCCGGGCCCGGGAGGAGCGGGCTCACAGATACGCAGTATTTT. Its translation: CASSPSGPGRSGLTDTQYF.

The chain is built from TRBV28 and TRBJ2-7; 11 bases agree with TRBD1. In germline, CDR1 is MDHEN, CDR2 SYDVKM. The CDR3 has 14 amino acids. Unmatched junction bases numbered 9, after V lost 7 bases and J lost 7 bases. CDR3 in DNA: TGTGCCAGCACCCTCACCGGGACAGGGGGTGAGCAGTACTTC. It yields the protein CASTLTGTGGEQYF.

The rearrangement joins TRBV19 to TRBJ2-1; no reliable D call. V lost 7 bases and J 5 bases, leaving 18 bases between the germline ends. The CDR3 runs 15 residues. The germline CDR1 and CDR2 sequences are LNHDA and SQIVND (reference sequence). The CDR3 spells CASKRLETPHNEQFF. CDR3 DNA: TGTGCCAGTAAGCGTTTAGAGACCCCTCACAATGAGCAGTTCTTC.

This clone occurred once. The chain is built from TRBV6-2 or TRBV6-3 and TRBJ1-5; the D gene is possibly TRBD1 (5 bases). The V and J ends lost 4 bases and 2 bases respectively, with 15 bases between them. The CDR3 extends over 16 amino acids. Germline CDR1 MNHEY, CDR2 SVGEGT. The CDR3 region is CASSSQGFWGNQPQHF. DNA for the CDR3: TGTGCCAGCAGTTCCCAGGGTTTTTGGGGCAATCAGCCCCAGCATTTT.

The V call is TRBV6-4, the J call TRBJ2-3; 8 positions match TRBD2. Looked up from germline, CDR1 is MRHNA and CDR2 is SNTAGT. The CDR3 runs 16 residues. V lost 3 bases to trimming and J lost 2 bases; unmatched junction nucleotides: 7. The CDR3 spells CASSEGAGGTTDTQYF. CDR3 bases: TGTGCCAGCAGTGAAGGTGCGGGGGGCACCACAGATACGCAGTATTTT.

The genes are TRBV19 and TRBJ2-5; D gene uncertain. The CDR3 consists of 14 residues. Germline-derived CDR1 and CDR2 are LNHDA and SQIVND (reference sequence). V shed 10 bases and J shed 3 bases, with 18 bases lying between them. This CDR3 reads CATQSDRGKETQYF. The CDR3 nucleotides are TGTGCCACGCAAAGCGACCGAGGAAAAGAGACCCAGTACTTC.

The chain is built from TRBV5-1 and TRBJ2-1; 11 bases align to TRBD2. J gave up 8 bases and V 4 bases, and 8 bases lay outside the gene matches. CDR1 is SGHRS and CDR2 is YFSETQ in the germline V gene. The CDR3 extends over 15 amino acids. The CDR3 DNA follows: TGCGCCAGCAGCCGAGCTAGCGGGGGGATGGATGAGCAGTTCTTC. As protein: CASSRASGGMDEQFF.

The genes are TRBV7-9 and TRBJ1-2; 7 nucleotides match TRBD1. The CDR3 length is 14 residues. The junction had 7 bases not matched to a gene; V was cut back by 1 base and J by 8 bases. Looked up from germline, CDR1 is SEHNR and CDR2 is FQNEAQ (reference sequence). CDR3 sequence (DNA): TGTGCCAGCAGCTTAGACAGGGGAGCAGCGGGCTACACCTTC. Its translation: CASSLDRGAAGYTF.

This clone was seen more than once but under ten times. The rearrangement uses TRBV28 and TRBJ1-2; 7 positions match TRBD1. The CDR3 has 15 amino acids. The germline V gene has CDR1 MDHEN and CDR2 SYDVKM. The J segment lost 4 bases and the V segment lost 4 bases, leaving 9 bases of the junction unmatched. CDR3 loop: CASSSPGQRPYGYTF. The CDR3 DNA follows: TGTGCCAGCAGTTCGCCGGGACAGCGGCCCTATGGCTACACCTTC.

The V gene is TRBV7-6, the J gene TRBJ2-1; 10 bases match TRBD2. Germline V gene lookup returns CDR1 SGHVS and CDR2 FNYEAQ. Unmatched junction bases numbered 14, after V lost 5 bases and J lost 4 bases. CDR3 length: 18 amino acids. The CDR3 coding sequence is TGTGCCAGCAGCCCCGAACTGGGGAGGACTAGCGGTTACAATGAGCAGTTCTTC. Protein product: CASSPELGRTSGYNEQFF.

Regarding this clone: An end of the junction differs from the germline gene, which may be a read error. V and J are TRBV11-2 and TRBJ2-2, with D perhaps TRBD2 (5 bases). The CDR3 totals 18 residues. The germline gives CDR1 SGHAT, CDR2 FQNNGV. The CDR3 loop is CASSRGQSTPINTGELFF. The DNA for the CDR3 is TGTGCTAGCAGCAGAGGGCAGAGTACACCGATAAACACCGGGGAGCTGTTTTTT. The full variable domain, completed using reference TRBV11-2 and TRBJ2-2, is EAGVAQSPRYKIIEKRQSVAFWCNPISGHATLYWYQQILGQGPKLLIQFQNNGVVDDSQLPKDRFSAERLKGVDSTLKIQPAKLEDSAVYLCASSRGQSTPINTGELFFGEGSRLTVL.

The gene calls are TRBV2 and TRBJ2-2; 7 bases line up with TRBD1. Germline-derived CDR1 and CDR2 are SNHLY and FYNNEI. The ends lost 7 bases at V and 2 bases at J; junction bases unmatched: 4. The CDR3 sequence is 14 residues long. In nucleotides, the CDR3 is TGTGCCAGCATTTCAGGGGGTAACACCGGGGAGCTGTTTTTT. The encoded protein is CASISGGNTGELFF.

The chain has TRBV13 and TRBJ1-1; TRBD1 matches at 9 bases. This CDR3 region has 14 residues. Germline CDR1 reads PRHDT; CDR2 reads FYEKMQ (reference sequence). J gave up 5 bases and V 5 bases, and 6 bases lay outside the gene matches. The CDR3 DNA reads as TGTGCCAGCAGCGATGGGACAGGGTGGACTGAAGCTTTCTTT. This gives the protein CASSDGTGWTEAFF.

CDR3 protein: CSAEAGGTYNEQFF. In nucleotides, the CDR3 is TGCAGCGCCGAAGCGGGGGGGACCTACAATGAGCAGTTCTTC. The J gene is TRBJ2-1, the V gene TRBV29-1; 10 nucleotides agree with TRBD2. The CDR3 sequence is 14 residues long. Trimming took 7 bases from V and 2 from J; bases not matched to a gene: 5. CDR1 is SQVTM, CDR2 ANQGSEA, per germline.

The genes are TRBV9 and TRBJ1-2; D might be TRBD1 (5 bases). This CDR3 spans 15 amino acids. Germline CDR1 and CDR2: SGDLS and YYNGEE. Trimming stripped 0 bases from V and 5 bases from J, with 14 bases between. CDR3 residues: CASSVEKLGEYGYTF. The CDR3 DNA follows: TGTGCCAGCAGCGTAGAAAAGTTAGGGGAATATGGCTACACCTTC. Drawing the rest from reference TRBV9 and TRBJ1-2, the complete variable domain is DSGVTQTPKHLITATGQRVTLRCSPRSGDLSVYWYQQSLDQGLQFLIQYYNGEERAKGNILERFSAQQFPDLHSELNLSSLELGDSALYFCASSVEKLGEYGYTFGSGTRLTVV.

The chain uses TRBV19 and TRBJ2-3; 9 bases map to TRBD1. V was pared by 6 bases and J by 4 bases, with 8 bases of the junction left unmatched. The CDR3 has 15 residues. Per the germline V gene, CDR1 is LNHDA and CDR2 is SQIVND (reference sequence). The CDR3 DNA follows: TGTGCCAGTAGCACGGACAGGGGTAGGGCAGATACGCAGTATTTT. This encodes CASSTDRGRADTQYF.

The gene calls are TRBV18 and TRBJ1-2, with 8 bases aligning to TRBD1. Germline values: CDR1 KGHSH, CDR2 LQKENI. CDR3 size: 17 residues. With 3 bases clipped from V and 7 bases from J, the junction kept 16 bases outside the gene matches. CDR3 sequence: CASSPTPLGQDNGGYTF. The DNA for the CDR3 is TGTGCCAGCTCACCGACACCTTTGGGACAGGACAATGGTGGCTACACCTTC.

The rearrangement links TRBV2 to TRBJ1-2; tentative D call: TRBD1 (6 bases). Deletions cut 6 bases from V and 5 bases from J, with 16 bases between. The germline V gene encodes CDR1 SNHLY and CDR2 FYNNEI. The CDR3 is 14 residues long. CDR3 nucleotides: TGTGCCAGCAGCCACAGGGACGCCTCATATGGCTACACCTTC. Translated: CASSHRDASYGYTF. The full variable domain, rest sourced from reference TRBV2 and TRBJ1-2, is EPEVTQTPSHQVTQMGQEVILRCVPISNHLYFYWYRQILGQKVEFLVSFYNNEISEKSEIFDDQFSVERPDGSNFTLKIRSTKLEDSAMYFCASSHRDASYGYTFGSGTRLTVV.

The chain carries TRBV19 and TRBJ1-2; TRBD1 aligns across 8 bases. J lost 3 bases, V lost 8 bases, and 8 bases had no gene match. CDR1 and CDR2 (germline): LNHDA, SQIVND (reference sequence). The CDR3 sequence is 14 residues long. The CDR3 nucleotides are TGTGCCAGTCACCTACTGGGACAGGACTATGGCTACACCTTC. Translation gives CASHLLGQDYGYTF.

J is TRBJ2-1 and V is TRBV3-1 (or the pseudogene TRBV3-2); D unclear. The V gene lost 5 bases and the J gene lost 7 bases, with 9 bases spanning the gap. There are 12 residues in the CDR3. The V gene's germline CDR1 is LGHDT and CDR2 YNNKEL (reference sequence). The CDR3 DNA follows: TGTGCCAGCAGCTTAATCGTGAATGAGCAGTTCTTC. Encoded protein: CASSLIVNEQFF.

This rearrangement joins TRBV25-1 to TRBJ2-1; the D is unclear. V was pared by 1 base and J by 6 bases, with 7 bases between. This CDR3 has 13 residues. CDR1 is MGHDK and CDR2 is SYGVNS in the germline V gene. CDR3 sequence (DNA): TGTGCCAGCAGTGAATTTGGCACCAATGAGCAGTTCTTC. Translated: CASSEFGTNEQFF.

The chain is built from TRBV5-4 and TRBJ2-1; 7 bases align to TRBD1. V shed 5 bases, J shed 6 bases, and the junction held 11 bases outside the gene matches. This CDR3 region has 15 residues. Germline CDR1 SGHNT, CDR2 YYREEE (reference sequence). The CDR3 sequence is CASRAGTDPINEQFF. The DNA of the CDR3 is TGTGCCAGCAGGGCCGGGACAGATCCTATCAATGAGCAGTTCTTC.

This sequence joins TRBV2 and TRBJ1-5; the D gene is possibly TRBD1 (6 bases). The CDR3 has 14 residues. Germline V gene sequence: CDR1 SNHLY, CDR2 FYNNEI. V lost 4 bases and J 7 bases, leaving 14 bases between the germline ends. The CDR3 loop is CASSVGGGGQPQHF. CDR3 DNA sequence: TGTGCCAGCAGTGTGGGAGGGGGGGGCCAGCCCCAGCATTTT.